This record looks at one T cell receptor beta chain sequence and its context. Its antigen is not known. This sample is drawn from a study of T-cell reconstitution after alpha-beta-depleted transplantation in children. Study-wide findings and caveats: It was surviving recipient T cells and thymic progenitors that gave some patients high TCRbeta diversity at day 60. Alpha-beta T cells about two months after transplant reportedly derived from several hundred expanded graft clones.

During its preparation, the TCRbeta library received unique molecular identifiers. TCRdb called the PCR reads again in MiXCR, with one record for every CDR3 protein. The table includes over 200,000 distinct CDR3 sequences, about 15% detected once. Trimming removed 3 bases at V and 8 bases at J, with 5 bases between. Germline V CDR1 and CDR2: MNHEY, SVGEGT. This CDR3 is built from 11 residues. The clonotype was recovered from a male patient under 10 years old who had a stem cell transplant for acute lymphoblastic leukemia, so the T cells may come from the graft donor. J is TRBJ2-1 and V is TRBV6-2 or TRBV6-3; D is unclear. Sample: PBMCs, mostly from graft donor cells, taken 360 days after TCRalphabeta/CD19-depleted stem cell transplant. The CDR3 is CASSYSHEQFF. CDR3 sequence (DNA): TGTGCCAGCAGTTATAGCCATGAGCAGTTCTTC.